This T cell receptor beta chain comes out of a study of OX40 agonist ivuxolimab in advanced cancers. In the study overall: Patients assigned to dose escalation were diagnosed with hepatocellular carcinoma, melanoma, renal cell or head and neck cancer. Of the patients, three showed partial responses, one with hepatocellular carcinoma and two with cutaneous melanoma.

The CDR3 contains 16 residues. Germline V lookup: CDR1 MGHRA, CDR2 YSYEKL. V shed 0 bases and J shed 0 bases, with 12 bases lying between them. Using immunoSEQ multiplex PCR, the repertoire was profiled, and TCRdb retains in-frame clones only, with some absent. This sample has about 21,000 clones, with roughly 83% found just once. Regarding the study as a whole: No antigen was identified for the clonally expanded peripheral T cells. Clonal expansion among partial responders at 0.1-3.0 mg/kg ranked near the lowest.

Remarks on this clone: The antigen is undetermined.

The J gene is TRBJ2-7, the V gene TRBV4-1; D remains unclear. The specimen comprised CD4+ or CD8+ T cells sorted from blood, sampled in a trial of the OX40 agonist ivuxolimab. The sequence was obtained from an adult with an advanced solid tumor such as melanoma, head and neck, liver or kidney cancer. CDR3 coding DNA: TGCGCCAGCAGCCAAGAAGGTTCTCAGAGCTCCTACGAGCAGTACTTC. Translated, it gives CASSQEGSQSSYEQYF.